The next 24 T cell receptor beta chains were all read from a single sample in a study of T-cell reconstitution after alpha-beta-depleted transplantation in children. Preparing the TCRbeta library involved the use of unique molecular identifiers. TCRdb re-analysed the PCR reads in MiXCR, keeping a single row per CDR3 protein. Of approximately 150,000 distinct CDR3 sequences in the sample, 8.5% to 10% are singletons; the top ten hold 15% to 20%. This material consisted of PBMCs, mostly from graft donor cells, taken 180 days after TCRalphabeta/CD19-depleted stem cell transplant. These receptors were collected from a female patient aged 2-9 years who had a stem cell transplant for congenital amegakaryocytic thrombocytopenia, so the T cells may come from the graft donor.

In its sample, this clonotype was seen many times. V is TRBV29-1 and J is TRBJ2-7, with 9 bases matching TRBD2. Germline V gene lookup returns CDR1 SQVTM and CDR2 ANQGSEA. V lost 4 bases, J lost 2 bases, and 15 bases stayed unmatched. CDR3 length equals 17 residues. Written as DNA, the CDR3 is TGCAGCGTTGTCCAACCGCGATCGACTAGCGGCCCCTACGAGCAGTACTTC. It codes for CSVVQPRSTSGPYEQYF.

This clonotype appeared many times. The rearrangement joins TRBV20-1 to TRBJ2-4; 14 nucleotides line up with TRBD2. The CDR3 has 18 residues. The junction had 7 bases not matched to a gene; V was cut back by 3 bases and J by 0 bases. Germline assignment: CDR1 DFQATT and CDR2 SNEGSKA (reference sequence). The CDR3 sequence is CSASPGLAGAVAKNIQYF. The CDR3 coding sequence is TGCAGTGCTAGCCCGGGACTAGCGGGAGCTGTAGCCAAAAACATTCAGTACTTC.

This clonotype was recorded at least ten times. This rearrangement joins TRBV10-3 to TRBJ2-2, with D possibly TRBD2 on 5 matching bases. This CDR3 has 13 residues. Germline V gene lookup returns CDR1 ENHRY and CDR2 SYGVKD. V was trimmed by 7 bases and J by 2 bases, leaving 8 bases between them. The CDR3 loop is CAITGENTGELFF. The CDR3 DNA reads TGTGCCATCACCGGGGAAAACACCGGGGAGCTGTTTTTT.

This clonotype was recorded many times. The chain combines TRBV11-2 with TRBJ1-2; possible D gene TRBD1, 5 bases. V shed 1 base and J shed 3 bases, with 9 bases lying between them. Germline V CDR1 and CDR2: SGHAT, FQNNGV. The CDR3 is 14 residues long. CDR3 coding DNA: TGTGCCAGCAGCTTAGTCCGCAGGGACTATGGCTACACCTTC. Protein: CASSLVRRDYGYTF.

The table lists this clonotype with many counts. The chain recombines TRBV29-1 with TRBJ2-3, with a weak D call TRBD2 (6 bases). The germline V gene encodes CDR1 SQVTM and CDR2 ANQGSEA. This CDR3 region has 13 residues. Deletions cut 3 bases from V and 6 bases from J, with 13 bases between. CDR3 coding DNA: TGCAGCGTTGAGGGGACTGGCCAGGATACGCAGTATTTT. Translated: CSVEGTGQDTQYF.

The table lists this clonotype with a count of one. V gene TRBV20-1 combines with J gene TRBJ2-3, with a tentative D call TRBD1 (6 bases). V gave up 5 bases and J gave up 2 bases, with 11 bases separating them. CDR1 is DFQATT and CDR2 is SNEGSKA in the germline V gene (reference sequence). The CDR3 spans 13 residues. Written as DNA, the CDR3 is TGCAGTGCTTCGGGACATATCACAGATACGCAGTATTTT. This translates into CSASGHITDTQYF.

In this sample, this clonotype turned up many times. The V call is TRBV12-3 or TRBV12-4, the J call TRBJ2-6, with TRBD2 identical over 10 bases. This CDR3 region has 17 residues. The V gene end was trimmed by 4 bases and the J gene end by 0 bases; junction bases not matched to a gene: 3. The CDR3 sequence: CASSYSGRISGANVLTF. In DNA, the CDR3 is TGTGCCAGCAGTTATAGCGGGAGGATCTCTGGGGCCAACGTCCTGACTTTC.

This clonotype was picked up many times. The chain joins TRBV12-3 or TRBV12-4 to TRBJ2-7; 9 bases line up with TRBD1. CDR3 length: 15 amino acids. The V segment lost 6 bases and the J segment 5 bases; nucleotides outside the gene matches: 11. The CDR3 DNA reads as TGTGCCAGCAGCCTATCCGGGACAGGGTCCCACGAGCAGTACTTC. It codes for CASSLSGTGSHEQYF.

Ten or more counts support this clonotype. The J gene is TRBJ2-5, the V gene TRBV5-1; D not certain. Germline V CDR1 and CDR2: SGHRS, YFSETQ. The length of the CDR3 is 12 residues. V gave up 4 bases and J gave up 13 bases, with 17 bases separating them. The CDR3 nucleotides are TGCGCCAGCAGCCGACCTGACGGTAACTCGTACTTC. Translated, it gives CASSRPDGNSYF.

This sequence joins TRBV5-1 and TRBJ2-1, with D possibly TRBD2 on 5 matching bases. The CDR3 contains 15 residues. V was pared by 0 bases and J by 4 bases, with 11 bases between. Germline CDR1 reads SGHRS; CDR2 reads YFSETQ. In DNA, the CDR3 is TGCGCCAGCAGCTTGGCCGGAGACTATTACAATGAGCAGTTCTTC. Amino acid sequence: CASSLAGDYYNEQFF.

This clonotype was recorded at least ten times. The chain couples TRBV29-1 to TRBJ1-2, with TRBD1 as a possible D gene (5 bases). V was pared by 4 bases and J by 6 bases, with 18 bases between. Looked up from germline, CDR1 is SQVTM and CDR2 is ANQGSEA. This CDR3 spans 14 amino acids. The CDR3 sequence is CSVGARPQGDGYTF. The CDR3 coding sequence is TGCAGCGTTGGTGCCCGGCCCCAAGGGGATGGCTACACCTTC. The full variable domain, with the rest looked up from reference TRBV29-1 and TRBJ1-2, is SAVISQKPSRDICQRGTSLTIQCQVDSQVTMMFWYRQQPGQSLTLIATANQGSEATYESGFVIDKFPISRPNLTFSTLTVSNMSPEDSSIYLCSVGARPQGDGYTFGSGTRLTVV.

This clonotype was counted many times. The J gene is TRBJ2-3, the V gene TRBV2; TRBD1 matches 8 bases. The V gene end was trimmed by 6 bases and the J gene end by 1 base; junction bases not matched to a gene: 6. CDR3 length: 15 amino acids. Germline V CDR1 and CDR2: SNHLY, FYNNEI. CDR3 coding DNA: TGTGCCAGCAGGCCTGACAGGGGAGGCACAGATACGCAGTATTTT. This sequence encodes CASRPDRGGTDTQYF.

This clonotype was counted ten times or more. This sequence joins TRBV29-1 and TRBJ2-1; TRBD2 matches at 9 bases. Germline V CDR1 and CDR2: SQVTM, ANQGSEA. The CDR3 loop spans 16 amino acids. The J segment lost 4 bases and the V segment lost 5 bases, leaving 12 bases of the junction unmatched. This CDR3 reads CSVRSGGYSIYNEQFF. The CDR3 DNA follows: TGCAGCGTTCGTAGCGGGGGTTACTCTATATACAATGAGCAGTTCTTC.

Ten or more counts support this clonotype. The V gene is TRBV11-1, the J gene TRBJ2-3; the D is unclear. In germline, CDR1 is SGHAT, CDR2 FQDESV (reference sequence). V shed 0 bases and J shed 5 bases, with 21 bases lying between them. This CDR3 contains 18 residues. CDR3 nucleotides: TGTGCCAGCAGCTTAGCCCCCAAATTTCAACCCTGGATAGATACGCAGTATTTT. It specifies CASSLAPKFQPWIDTQYF.

This clonotype was recorded at least ten times. V is TRBV20-1 and J is TRBJ2-7; unclear D gene. The CDR3 sequence is 13 residues long. The germline CDR1 and CDR2 sequences are DFQATT and SNEGSKA (reference sequence). V dropped 0 bases and J dropped 3 bases, with 9 bases sitting between them. The CDR3 DNA follows: TGCAGTGCTAGAGATTCTTTTTTCTACGAGCAGTACTTC. This encodes CSARDSFFYEQYF.

This clonotype was counted at least ten times. The J gene is TRBJ1-5, the V gene TRBV2; no firm D call. From germline, CDR1 is SNHLY and CDR2 FYNNEI. V was clipped by 3 bases and J by 0 bases, with 12 bases between them. The CDR3 has 16 residues. The CDR3 nucleotides are TGTGCCAGCAGTGATGGTTTTGATTATAGCAATCAGCCCCAGCATTTT. Protein sequence: CASSDGFDYSNQPQHF.

This clonotype was counted at least ten times. This chain links TRBV3-1 with TRBJ1-1, with TRBD1 as a possible D gene (5 bases). CDR1 and CDR2 from the germline V gene are LGHDT and YNNKEL (reference sequence). CDR3 size: 14 residues. V was pared by 4 bases and J by 5 bases, with 14 bases between. CDR3 nucleotides: TGTGCCAGCAGCCTCAGGGTGGGTTTGACTGAAGCTTTCTTT. Translation gives CASSLRVGLTEAFF.

This clonotype was recorded many times. V and J are TRBV7-2 and TRBJ2-7; tentative D call: TRBD1 (5 bases). Germline CDR1 is SGHTA and CDR2 is FQGNSA. With 0 bases removed from V and 5 bases from J, the gap between germline ends came to 11 bases. There are 14 residues in the CDR3. DNA of the CDR3: TGTGCCAGCAGCTTAGCGCCAGGGCCCCACGAGCAGTACTTC. Protein: CASSLAPGPHEQYF.

In regard to this clonotype: Given a much more abundant clone one base away, this may be a read error. The chain links TRBV5-1 to TRBJ2-1; either TRBD1 or TRBD2 may fit D (5 bases each). Trimming left V 5 bases short and J 10 bases short, with 22 bases between. The CDR3 is 15 residues long. Germline CDR1 SGHRS, CDR2 YFSETQ. The CDR3 sequence is CASSSLPGPNGEQFF. The CDR3, as DNA: TGCGCCAGCAGTTCTCTACCGGGACCTAACGGGGAGCAGTTCTTC.

J is TRBJ2-7 and V is TRBV20-1, with D unclear. V was cut by 6 bases and J by 4 bases, with 7 bases left in between. The length of the CDR3 is 10 residues. Germline V lookup: CDR1 DFQATT, CDR2 SNEGSKA (reference sequence). The DNA for the CDR3 is TGCAGTGCCTTAGGTTACGAGCAGTACTTC. Its translation is CSALGYEQYF.

The J gene is TRBJ2-3, the V gene TRBV20-1, with 11 positions matching TRBD2. Germline V gene sequence: CDR1 DFQATT, CDR2 SNEGSKA (reference sequence). CDR3 length: 16 residues. Germline trimming cut 0 bases from V and 4 bases from J; bases unmatched to any gene: 6. In nucleotides, the CDR3 is TGCAGTGCTAGAGAGAATAGCGGGGGGGCCGCAGATACGCAGTATTTT. Translating it yields CSARENSGGAADTQYF.

This clonotype came up a few times. The chain recombines TRBV20-1 with TRBJ2-1; no definite D call. This CDR3 is 12 amino acids long. Per the germline V gene, CDR1 is DFQATT and CDR2 is SNEGSKA (reference sequence). Deletions cut 5 bases from V and 5 bases from J, with 10 bases between. The CDR3 sequence: CSAGPNHNEQFF. The CDR3 bases are TGCAGTGCTGGACCCAACCACAATGAGCAGTTCTTC.

This clonotype was seen a handful of times. This chain uses TRBV27 with TRBJ1-2; 9 positions match TRBD1. J was trimmed by 4 bases and V by 5 bases; bases with no gene match: 11. This CDR3 comprises 16 residues. CDR1 is MNHEY and CDR2 is SMNVEV in the germline V gene (reference sequence). The CDR3 DNA reads as TGTGCCAGCAGTCCCGGAGGACAGGGGTTCCTCTATGGCTACACCTTC. This codes for CASSPGGQGFLYGYTF.

The CDR3 region is CAVGSGGEKLFF. Here the CDR3 DNA reads TGTGCCGTCGGGTCAGGAGGAGAAAAACTGTTTTTT. The rearrangement links TRBV30 to TRBJ1-4, with D unresolved. The V end was cut by 8 bases, the J end by 8 bases, with 15 bases between. Germline V lookup: CDR1 GTSNPN, CDR2 SVGIG (reference sequence). This CDR3 is built from 12 residues.